One and the same sample provided the 26 T cell receptor beta chains below, sequenced in a study of blood T cell repertoires in COVID-19. Data came from immunoSEQ multiplex PCR; TCRdb stores just in-frame clones and leaves some out. This sample has some 200,000 clones, with around four fifths found just once. The sample consisted of peripheral blood. These receptor sequences come from a man between 60 and 75 years old with COVID-19, enrolled during active disease.

The chain employs TRBV6-4 and TRBJ2-2, with 8 bases identical to TRBD1. The CDR3 sequence is 13 residues long. CDR1 and CDR2 from the germline V gene are MRHNA and SNTAGT. Trimming removed 3 bases from V and 6 bases from J; junction bases left unmatched: 0. The CDR3 DNA is TGTGCCAGCAGTGAACAGGGGGCCGGGGAGCTGTTTTTT. It codes for CASSEQGAGELFF.

The V call is TRBV5-6, the J call TRBJ2-2; perhaps TRBD1 as D (5 bases). Germline loops: CDR1 SGHDT, CDR2 YYEEEE. The CDR3 has 13 residues. V lost 3 bases and J 6 bases, leaving 9 bases between the germline ends. CDR3: CASSSLGAGELFF. The CDR3, as DNA: TGTGCCAGCAGCTCCTTAGGGGCCGGGGAGCTGTTTTTT. The full variable domain, with the rest looked up from reference TRBV5-6 and TRBJ2-2, is DAGVTQSPTHLIKTRGQQVTLRCSPKSGHDTVSWYQQALGQGPQFIFQYYEEEERQRGNFPDRFSGHQFPNYSSELNVNALLLGDSALYLCASSSLGAGELFFGEGSRLTVL.

This sequence joins TRBV30 and TRBJ1-3, with 8 bases matching TRBD1. Germline CDR1 reads GTSNPN; CDR2 reads SVGIG (reference sequence). Trimming removed 7 bases from V and 4 bases from J; junction bases left unmatched: 9. The CDR3 extends over 14 amino acids. This CDR3 reads CASNGQGSGNTIYF. The CDR3 region has the DNA TGTGCCTCCAATGGACAGGGTTCAGGAAACACCATATATTTT.

The chain links TRBV19 to TRBJ1-1, with a possible D match to TRBD1 (6 bases). Deletions cut 3 bases from V and 10 bases from J, with 15 bases between. The CDR3 covers 13 residues. The V gene's germline CDR1 is LNHDA and CDR2 SQIVND (reference sequence). The CDR3 here is CASSMENLRGAFF. CDR3 coding DNA: TGTGCCAGTAGTATGGAGAATCTCAGGGGAGCTTTCTTT. Full variable domain (remainder filled in from reference TRBV19 and TRBJ1-1): DGGITQSPKYLFRKEGQNVTLSCEQNLNHDAMYWYRQDPGQGLRLIYYSQIVNDFQKGDIAEGYSVSREKKESFPLTVTSAQKNPTAFYLCASSMENLRGAFFGQGTRLTVV.

V and J are TRBV9 and TRBJ2-7; D is perhaps TRBD1 (8 bases). Trimming removed 0 bases from V and 4 bases from J, with 14 bases in between. Looked up from germline, CDR1 is SGDLS and CDR2 is YYNGEE. The CDR3 is 15 amino acids. The DNA for the CDR3 is TGTGCCAGCAGCGTAGGGAACAGGGGGGGGTACGAGCAGTACTTC. Translation gives CASSVGNRGGYEQYF.

The V gene is TRBV29-1, the J gene TRBJ2-2; D is perhaps TRBD2 (6 bases). Trimming stripped 6 bases from V and 4 bases from J, with 9 bases between. CDR1 SQVTM and CDR2 ANQGSEA come from the germline V gene. This CDR3 is 12 amino acids long. In nucleotides, the CDR3 is TGCAGCGTGGGACTCGGCACCGGGGAGCTGTTTTTT. As protein: CSVGLGTGELFF.

The gene calls are TRBV4-1 and TRBJ1-2; no reliable D call. Germline CDR1 reads MGHRA; CDR2 reads YSYEKL. This CDR3 is 15 amino acids long. V was pared by 4 bases and J by 6 bases, with 18 bases between. The CDR3 DNA sequence: TGCGCCAGCAGCCTTAGCCACGGGTCCCTAAATGGCTACACCTTC. As protein: CASSLSHGSLNGYTF.

The V call is TRBV4-3, the J call TRBJ2-2, with TRBD1 matching over 10 bases. Trimming cost V 4 bases and J 6 bases; bases outside gene matches: 5. The germline V gene encodes CDR1 LGHNA and CDR2 YSLEER. This CDR3 spans 15 amino acids. CDR3 sequence (DNA): TGCGCCAGCAGCCCCGGGACAGGGGCAGCCGGGGAGCTGTTTTTT. It encodes CASSPGTGAAGELFF.

The chain couples TRBV7-2 to TRBJ2-3; 7 nucleotides agree with TRBD1. This CDR3 is built from 15 residues. Germline-derived CDR1 and CDR2 are SGHTA and FQGNSA. The V gene end was trimmed by 4 bases and the J gene end by 14 bases; junction bases not matched to a gene: 18. The CDR3, as DNA: TGTGCCAGCAGCTCGGACAGGCTGGGCCGATTAATACGGTATTTT. This translates into CASSSDRLGRLIRYF.

The J gene is TRBJ2-3, the V gene TRBV15, with D hard to call. The germline CDR1 and CDR2 sequences are LNHNV and YYDKDF (reference sequence). The CDR3 runs 12 residues. Trimming cost V 5 bases and J 5 bases, with 8 bases left between them. The CDR3 nucleotides read TGTGCCACCAGCGTCGAGAAAGATACGCAGTATTTT. This gives the protein CATSVEKDTQYF. Full variable domain (remainder filled in from reference TRBV15 and TRBJ2-3): DAMVIQNPRYQVTQFGKPVTLSCSQTLNHNVMYWYQQKSSQAPKLLFHYYDKDFNNEADTPDNFQSRRPNTSFCFLDIRSPGLGDTAMYLCATSVEKDTQYFGPGTRLTVL.

The V gene is TRBV15, the J gene TRBJ1-3; D is unresolved. The ends were cut back, 8 bases at V and 0 bases at J, with 8 bases in the middle. Germline V gene data show CDR1 as LNHNV and CDR2 as YYDKDF (reference sequence). The CDR3 has 13 amino acids. The CDR3 sequence: CATVSISGNTIYF. The CDR3 DNA reads TGTGCCACCGTTAGTATCTCTGGAAACACCATATATTTT.

This clone appeared a few times. The chain combines TRBV18 with TRBJ1-5; tentative D call: TRBD1 (6 bases). Germline loops: CDR1 KGHSH, CDR2 LQKENI. The CDR3 runs to 17 residues. Trimming took 4 bases from V and 3 from J, leaving 19 bases between them. The CDR3 DNA sequence: TGTGCCAGCTCACAAGGGCTTAGGGGGGGGAACAATCAGCCCCAGCATTTT. Its translation is CASSQGLRGGNNQPQHF.

The chain carries TRBV5-6 and TRBJ2-2, with 8 bases that match TRBD1. Germline CDR1 is SGHDT and CDR2 is YYEEEE. The V segment lost 8 bases and the J segment 10 bases; nucleotides outside the gene matches: 10. This CDR3 contains 13 residues. In nucleotides, the CDR3 is TGTGCCAGTTCTTGGGACAGGCGGTCGGAGCTGTTTTTT. This gives the protein CASSWDRRSELFF.

This sequence joins TRBV6-2 or TRBV6-3 and TRBJ1-2; perhaps TRBD1 as D (5 bases). The V end lost 6 bases, the J end lost 8 bases, and 16 bases lay between the germline ends. The CDR3 contains 13 residues. Germline V gene lookup returns CDR1 MNHEY and CDR2 SVGEGT. Written as DNA, the CDR3 is TGTGCCAGCAGCCACACGGCAGGGCTGGGCTACACCTTC. This codes for CASSHTAGLGYTF.

Here the CDR3 DNA reads TGTGCCAGCAGCCAAGGCGGGATTGAGCAGTTCTTC. It codes for CASSQGGIEQFF. The genes are TRBV14 and TRBJ2-1; possible D gene TRBD2, 6 bases. Germline values: CDR1 SGHDN, CDR2 FVKESK. The CDR3 runs 12 residues. Trimming pared 1 base from V and 9 bases from J, leaving 7 bases between.

This clone has just one count. The genes are TRBV4-1 and TRBJ2-5; 14 bases fit TRBD2. J was trimmed by 7 bases and V by 8 bases; bases with no gene match: 9. The germline V gene encodes CDR1 MGHRA and CDR2 YSYEKL. The length of the CDR3 is 15 residues. The DNA of the CDR3 is TGCGCCAGCGGAAAGGGACTAGCGGGAGAGGGGACCCAGTACTTC. As protein: CASGKGLAGEGTQYF.

With respect to this clone: Relative to the germline gene, one junction end is altered; a read error may explain this. The V and J genes are TRBV10-3 and TRBJ2-2; 12 bases fit TRBD2. There are 17 residues in the CDR3. CDR1 and CDR2 (germline): ENHRY, SYGVKD. CDR3 loop: CAISVGLAGPKTGELFF. The CDR3 DNA reads TGTGCCATCAGCGTTGGACTAGCGGGACCGAAGACCGGGGAGCTGTTTTTT.

The chain joins TRBV4-2 to TRBJ2-1, with a possible D match to TRBD1 (6 bases). Trimming removed 5 bases at V and 4 bases at J, with 15 bases between. The V gene's germline CDR1 is LGHNA and CDR2 YNFKEQ. The CDR3 loop spans 15 amino acids. The CDR3 coding sequence is TGTGCCAGCAGCGGGTATTTAGACAGGTACAATGAGCAGTTCTTC. As protein: CASSGYLDRYNEQFF.

This clone was counted a few times. The chain employs TRBV19 and TRBJ1-1, with 7 positions matching TRBD1. The CDR3 extends over 14 amino acids. Germline CDR1 LNHDA, CDR2 SQIVND (reference sequence). The ends lost 4 bases at V and 1 base at J; junction bases unmatched: 3. The CDR3 reads CASSRRQGNTEAFF. The CDR3, as DNA: TGTGCCAGTAGTAGGCGACAGGGGAACACTGAAGCTTTCTTT. The variable domain in full, with the rest retrieved from reference TRBV19 and TRBJ1-1, is DGGITQSPKYLFRKEGQNVTLSCEQNLNHDAMYWYRQDPGQGLRLIYYSQIVNDFQKGDIAEGYSVSREKKESFPLTVTSAQKNPTAFYLCASSRRQGNTEAFFGQGTRLTVV.

The CDR3 reads CATQDRVGTEAFF. CDR3 coding DNA: TGTGCCACCCAAGACAGGGTGGGCACTGAAGCTTTCTTT. The rearrangement joins TRBV18 to TRBJ1-1, with TRBD1 matching over 7 bases. The CDR3 consists of 13 residues. From germline, CDR1 is KGHSH and CDR2 LQKENI. Trimming took 10 bases from V and 4 from J; bases not matched to a gene: 9. Full variable domain (missing parts from reference TRBV18 and TRBJ1-1): NAGVMQNPRHLVRRRGQEARLRCSPMKGHSHVYWYRQLPEEGLKFMVYLQKENIIDESGMPKERFSAEFPKEGPSILRIQQVVRGDSAAYFCATQDRVGTEAFFGQGTRLTVV.

V is TRBV15 and J is TRBJ1-1; a possible D gene is TRBD1 (6 bases). Germline loops: CDR1 LNHNV, CDR2 YYDKDF (reference sequence). CDR3 length: 15 residues. Trimming cost V 4 bases and J 2 bases, with 14 bases left between them. CDR3 protein: CATSNPWTANTEAFF. The CDR3, as DNA: TGTGCCACCAGCAACCCCTGGACAGCAAACACTGAAGCTTTCTTT.

This clone appeared a single time. J is TRBJ1-1 and V is TRBV6-2 or TRBV6-3, with 8 bases fitting TRBD1. The CDR3 consists of 18 residues. Trimming cost V 5 bases and J 4 bases; bases outside gene matches: 18. The germline gives CDR1 MNHEY, CDR2 SVGEGT. The CDR3 here is CASSTTLGQGSRTTEAFF. The CDR3 DNA reads TGTGCCAGCAGTACTACACTCGGACAGGGAAGCCGTACCACTGAAGCTTTCTTT.

The chain has TRBV20-1 and TRBJ2-7, with unresolved D. CDR1 and CDR2 (germline): DFQATT, SNEGSKA (reference sequence). Trimming took 6 bases from V and 4 from J, leaving 7 bases between them. This CDR3 contains 10 residues. The CDR3 protein is CSAVEYEQYF. CDR3 bases: TGCAGTGCCGTAGAGTACGAGCAGTACTTC.

The chain couples TRBV11-2 to TRBJ2-2, with D possibly TRBD1 on 6 matching bases. Deletions cut 0 bases from V and 4 bases from J, with 9 bases between. Per germline, CDR1 SGHAT and CDR2 FQNNGV. This CDR3 region has 15 residues. The CDR3, as DNA: TGTGCCAGCAGCTTAGATATGACAGGCACCGGGGAGCTGTTTTTT. Its translation: CASSLDMTGTGELFF.

The chain has TRBV30 and TRBJ1-1; TRBD1 agrees at 8 bases. Germline values: CDR1 GTSNPN, CDR2 SVGIG (reference sequence). The CDR3 totals 15 residues. J lost 0 bases, V lost 0 bases, and 3 bases had no gene match. Written as DNA, the CDR3 is TGTGCCTGGAGTGTACAGGGGGGGATGAACACTGAAGCTTTCTTT. Translated, it gives CAWSVQGGMNTEAFF.

The V call is TRBV11-2, the J call TRBJ1-5; 7 positions match TRBD1. The J segment lost 7 bases and the V segment lost 5 bases, leaving 8 bases of the junction unmatched. The germline V gene has CDR1 SGHAT and CDR2 FQNNGV. This CDR3 has 14 amino acids. The CDR3 DNA reads as TGTGCCAGCAGCATACAGGGGTCGAGACAGCCCCAGCATTTT. Translation: CASSIQGSRQPQHF.